These T cell receptor beta chains were read from a single sample in a study of shared clonotypes between healthy human individuals. The data were produced by immunoSEQ multiplex PCR, yet TCRdb's version contains in-frame clones alone and is incomplete. The profile shows 2 million to 2.5 million clones, approximately 93% of them singletons. Sequences were obtained from naive CD4+ T cells from PBMCs. All receptors come from a man in his late teens or twenties in good health. Some clones in this sample may be carry-over from other donors' samples. CDR3s include the opening cysteine and the closing phenylalanine or tryptophan. The order of the fields is J gene, D gene, V gene, clone size, CDR3 protein, CDR3 DNA. D genes are given only for firm matches. Rows may omit the clone size; those that give it use once, few, many or a size class.

TRBJ2-3,-,TRBV5-6,-,CASSQGLEGADTQYF,TGTGCCAGCAGCCAGGGACTCGAGGGGGCAGATACGCAGTATTTT
TRBJ2-3,TRBD2,TRBV7-2,-,CASSLHPSGSSDTQYF,TGTGCCAGCAGCTTACATCCTAGCGGGAGTTCGGATACGCAGTATTTT
TRBJ2-7,TRBD2,TRBV6-1,-,CASSEELAGNEQYF,TGTGCCAGCAGTGAAGAACTAGCGGGCAACGAGCAGTACTTC
TRBJ2-5,-,TRBV28,-,CASSLKETQYF,TGTGCCAGTTCCCTAAAAGAGACCCAGTACTTC
TRBJ2-1,TRBD1,TRBV5-1,-,CASSRRQGDNEQFF,TGCGCCAGCAGCCGCAGACAGGGGGACAATGAGCAGTTCTTC
TRBJ2-3,-,TRBV21-1,-,CASSKRGRPPDTQYF,TGTGCCAGCAGCAAAAGGGGCAGGCCCCCAGATACGCAGTATTTT
TRBJ1-5,-,TRBV5-1,-,CASSLSGNNQPQHF,TGCGCCAGCAGCCTTTCAGGGAACAATCAGCCCCAGCATTTT
TRBJ2-1,TRBD2,TRBV28,-,CASRGTGLADSYNEQFF,TGTGCCAGCAGGGGGACCGGGCTAGCGGACTCCTACAATGAGCAGTTCTTC
TRBJ2-7,-,TRBV2,once,CASTGGSSGNTYEQYF,TGTGCCAGCACAGGGGGAAGTAGCGGGAACACCTACGAGCAGTACTTC
TRBJ2-3,-,TRBV5-1,-,CASSLAEPTDTQYF,TGCGCCAGCAGCTTGGCGGAACCCACAGATACGCAGTATTTT
TRBJ2-2,-,TRBV7-7,-,CASSPRDTGELFF,TGTGCCAGCAGCCCACGCGACACCGGGGAGCTGTTTTTT
TRBJ1-1,-,TRBV6-6,-,CASSAGDMNTEAFF,TGTGCCAGCAGTGCAGGGGACATGAACACTGAAGCTTTCTTT
TRBJ2-3,TRBD1,TRBV5-1,once,CASSLGPGQGTNTQYF,TGCGCCAGCAGCTTGGGACCGGGACAGGGTACAAATACGCAGTATTTT
TRBJ2-7,-,TRBV7-8,-,CASSSGQLYEQYF,TGTGCCAGCAGCTCGGGTCAGCTATACGAGCAGTACTTC
TRBJ2-3,-,TRBV16,-,CASSQFRVSTDTQYF,TGTGCCAGCAGCCAATTTCGAGTGAGCACAGATACGCAGTATTTT
TRBJ2-6,-,TRBV15,few,CATSKESSGANVLTF,TGTGCCACCAGCAAGGAGAGTTCTGGGGCCAACGTCCTGACTTTC
TRBJ1-1,TRBD1,TRBV4-3,few,CASSLIQGTEAFF,TGCGCCAGCAGCCTAATACAGGGGACTGAAGCTTTCTTT
TRBJ1-5,-,TRBV28,few,CASSSPQGRLQPQHF,TGTGCCAGCAGTTCTCCACAGGGTAGGCTTCAGCCCCAGCATTTT
TRBJ2-4,-,TRBV5-4,-,CASSFAGNIQYF,TGTGCCAGCAGCTTCGCAGGAAACATTCAGTACTTC
TRBJ1-3,-,TRBV6-5,-,CASSYGASGNTIYF,TGTGCCAGCAGTTACGGGGCCTCTGGAAACACCATATATTTT
TRBJ1-1,-,TRBV19,-,CASSLTLNTEAFF,TGTGCCAGTAGTCTGACTCTGAACACTGAAGCTTTCTTT
TRBJ2-3,TRBD2,TRBV13,-,CASSLELASPGPTSASPTDTQYF,TGTGCCAGCAGCTTAGAACTCGCCTCACCCGGCCCGACTAGCGCCTCCCCCACAGATACGCAGTATTTT
TRBJ2-3,-,TRBV27,-,CASSSRSRDTQYF,TGTGCCAGCAGTTCCCGAAGTCGAGATACGCAGTATTTT
TRBJ2-3,-,TRBV7-2,-,CASSLGPNWVVRTDTQYF,TGTGCCAGCAGCTTAGGACCCAATTGGGTAGTGAGGACAGATACGCAGTATTTT
TRBJ2-1,TRBD2,TRBV7-2,-,CASSPAGGAYNEQFF,TGTGCCAGCAGCCCAGCGGGAGGAGCCTACAATGAGCAGTTCTTC
TRBJ2-5,-,TRBV7-6,once,CASSTRGETQYF,TGTGCCAGCAGCACAAGGGGGGAGACCCAGTACTTC
TRBJ2-1,TRBD2,TRBV6-5,-,CASSSGLAKPYNEQFF,TGTGCCAGCAGTTCGGGACTAGCGAAACCCTACAATGAGCAGTTCTTC
TRBJ1-1,TRBD1,TRBV5-1,-,CASTPRGLGTEAFF,TGCGCCAGCACCCCCAGGGGGCTTGGCACTGAAGCTTTCTTT